These T cell receptor beta chains were read from a single sample in a study of blood T cell repertoires in COVID-19. Clones were read by immunoSEQ multiplex PCR, and TCRdb kept only the in-frame ones, dropping some. Of 230,000 or so clones listed, 70% to 85% are singletons. The specimen was peripheral blood. The receptors come from a middle-aged woman who had recovered from COVID-19. The CDR3 runs from the conserved cysteine through the conserved F or W. Each record gives: J gene, D gene, clone size, V gene, CDR3 length, CDR3 protein, CDR3 DNA. The D gene is left open where the match is weak. Clone sizes are given selectively: once, few, many, or a class where the clone is expanded.

j_call: TRBJ2-1; d_call: NA; clone_size: few; v_call: TRBV12-5; cdr3_length: 15; cdr3_aa: CASGLAMGVVREQFF; cdr3_nt: TGTGCTAGTGGTTTAGCTATGGGCGTGGTGCGTGAGCAGTTCTTC
j_call: TRBJ2-7; d_call: NA; clone_size: once; v_call: TRBV4-1; cdr3_length: 13; cdr3_aa: CASSQDISYEQYF; cdr3_nt: TGCGCCAGCAGCCAAGATATCTCCTACGAGCAGTACTTC
j_call: TRBJ1-5; d_call: TRBD1; clone_size: once; v_call: TRBV6-2/TRBV6-3; cdr3_length: 14; cdr3_aa: CASSKDRGNQPQHF; cdr3_nt: TGTGCCAGCAGTAAGGACAGGGGAAATCAGCCCCAGCATTTT
j_call: TRBJ2-7; d_call: TRBD2; clone_size: NA; v_call: TRBV12-3/TRBV12-4; cdr3_length: 13; cdr3_aa: CASSRGRAYEQYF; cdr3_nt: TGTGCCAGCAGTCGCGGGAGAGCCTACGAGCAGTACTTC
j_call: TRBJ1-1; d_call: NA; clone_size: NA; v_call: TRBV2; cdr3_length: 15; cdr3_aa: CASRVLTGGYTEAFF; cdr3_nt: TGTGCCAGCAGAGTATTAACCGGGGGGTACACTGAAGCTTTCTTT
j_call: TRBJ1-1; d_call: NA; clone_size: NA; v_call: TRBV7-2; cdr3_length: 12; cdr3_aa: CASTLQNTEAFF; cdr3_nt: TGTGCCAGCACACTTCAGAACACTGAAGCTTTCTTT
j_call: TRBJ1-3; d_call: NA; clone_size: NA; v_call: TRBV9; cdr3_length: 17; cdr3_aa: CASSVYDGGLSGNTIYF; cdr3_nt: TGTGCCAGCAGCGTATATGACGGCGGACTCTCTGGAAACACCATATATTTT
j_call: TRBJ2-1; d_call: NA; clone_size: NA; v_call: TRBV19; cdr3_length: 16; cdr3_aa: CASRKQGIFVGNEQFF; cdr3_nt: TGTGCCAGTAGGAAACAGGGAATCTTTGTTGGCAATGAGCAGTTCTTC
j_call: TRBJ1-2; d_call: TRBD1; clone_size: NA; v_call: TRBV5-1; cdr3_length: 14; cdr3_aa: CASSPEFGQVRYTF; cdr3_nt: TGCGCCAGCAGCCCCGAATTCGGACAGGTTCGCTACACCTTC
j_call: TRBJ2-2; d_call: TRBD1; clone_size: few; v_call: TRBV19; cdr3_length: 12; cdr3_aa: CASSLRQGELFF; cdr3_nt: TGTGCCAGTAGTCTGCGACAGGGCGAGCTGTTTTTT
j_call: TRBJ1-1; d_call: TRBD1; clone_size: NA; v_call: TRBV18; cdr3_length: 14; cdr3_aa: CASSQTGGDTEAFF; cdr3_nt: TGTGCCAGCTCACAAACAGGGGGGGACACTGAAGCTTTCTTT
j_call: TRBJ1-5; d_call: NA; clone_size: few; v_call: TRBV3-1/TRBV3-2; cdr3_length: 15; cdr3_aa: CASSQASGVNQPQHF; cdr3_nt: TGTGCCAGCAGCCAAGCATCAGGGGTAAATCAGCCCCAGCATTTT
j_call: TRBJ2-5; d_call: NA; clone_size: NA; v_call: TRBV11-2; cdr3_length: 15; cdr3_aa: CASSLEGGSLETQYF; cdr3_nt: TGTGCCAGCAGCTTAGAGGGGGGAAGTCTAGAGACCCAGTACTTC
j_call: TRBJ1-2; d_call: NA; clone_size: NA; v_call: TRBV5-1; cdr3_length: 14; cdr3_aa: CASQGGLGGYGYTF; cdr3_nt: TGCGCCAGCCAAGGAGGGCTGGGGGGCTATGGCTACACCTTC
j_call: TRBJ1-1; d_call: NA; clone_size: NA; v_call: TRBV28; cdr3_length: 15; cdr3_aa: CASSTSQGLYTEAFF; cdr3_nt: TGTGCCAGCAGTACCTCCCAGGGCTTGTACACTGAAGCTTTCTTT
j_call: TRBJ2-7; d_call: TRBD2; clone_size: NA; v_call: TRBV11-2; cdr3_length: 13; cdr3_aa: CASSLGLDYEQYF; cdr3_nt: TGTGCCAGCAGCCTGGGACTAGACTACGAGCAGTACTTC
j_call: TRBJ2-1; d_call: TRBD1; clone_size: NA; v_call: TRBV5-1; cdr3_length: 15; cdr3_aa: CASSLGTGEHNEQFF; cdr3_nt: TGCGCCAGCAGCTTGGGGACAGGGGAACACAATGAGCAGTTCTTC
j_call: TRBJ2-7; d_call: TRBD2; clone_size: NA; v_call: TRBV11-3; cdr3_length: 15; cdr3_aa: CASSYTGTSGFEQYF; cdr3_nt: TGTGCCAGCAGCTACACCGGGACTAGCGGATTCGAGCAGTACTTC
j_call: TRBJ1-2; d_call: TRBD1; clone_size: NA; v_call: TRBV5-8; cdr3_length: 16; cdr3_aa: CASSLWPGQENYGYTF; cdr3_nt: TGTGCCAGCAGCTTGTGGCCCGGACAGGAGAACTATGGCTACACCTTC
j_call: TRBJ2-7; d_call: TRBD2; clone_size: NA; v_call: TRBV14; cdr3_length: 14; cdr3_aa: CASSPSGTSSKQYF; cdr3_nt: TGTGCCAGCAGCCCCTCAGGGACTAGCTCGAAGCAGTACTTC
j_call: TRBJ1-1; d_call: NA; clone_size: NA; v_call: TRBV3-1/TRBV3-2; cdr3_length: 10; cdr3_aa: CASSQGATFF; cdr3_nt: TGTGCCAGCAGCCAAGGGGCCACTTTCTTT
j_call: TRBJ2-5; d_call: TRBD2; clone_size: NA; v_call: TRBV7-2; cdr3_length: 16; cdr3_aa: CASRINLAGTGETQYF; cdr3_nt: TGTGCCAGCAGGATTAACCTAGCGGGGACCGGAGAGACCCAGTACTTC
j_call: TRBJ2-3; d_call: NA; clone_size: NA; v_call: TRBV18; cdr3_length: 14; cdr3_aa: CASSQVSRRDTQYF; cdr3_nt: TGTGCCAGCTCCCAGGTTTCGCGACGAGATACGCAGTATTTT
j_call: TRBJ1-2; d_call: TRBD1; clone_size: NA; v_call: TRBV28; cdr3_length: 15; cdr3_aa: CASSVSDRASGGYTF; cdr3_nt: TGTGCCAGCAGTGTATCGGACAGGGCATCGGGGGGCTACACCTTC
j_call: TRBJ1-5; d_call: TRBD1; clone_size: NA; v_call: TRBV28; cdr3_length: 12; cdr3_aa: CASGTGTQPQHF; cdr3_nt: TGTGCCAGCGGGACAGGGACTCAGCCCCAGCATTTT